This TCR beta chain originates from a study of T cell responses to AZD1222 COVID-19 vaccine. In the study overall: Second-dose intervals near 4 or 12 weeks were combined. Overall study findings and caveats: Clonal diversity was possibly underestimated, and white British individuals and females predominated among donors. Vaccine-associated CD4 TCRs spanned spike, dominant at 160-218 and 743-854. Two AZD1222 administrations were followed by greater Spike-specific TCR breadth and depth.

The repertoire was sequenced with immunoSEQ multiplex PCR; TCRdb's copy has only in-frame clones and lacks some. The sample includes approximately 110,000 clones, about 90% of them seen just once. CDR1 is SQVTM and CDR2 is ANQGSEA in the germline V gene. The germline V and J ends were trimmed by 7 bases and 4 bases, with 17 bases remaining between them. The CDR3 is 13 residues long. Comment on this clone: No antigen is known for it.

The chain combines TRBV29-1 with TRBJ2-7; D is uncertain. The sequencing here drew on peripheral blood, taken on day 0 of AZD1222 vaccination. This TCR derives from an adult in good health. The CDR3, as DNA: TGCAGCGCCCAATCTTCGCAGACTTACGAGCAGTACTTC. Its protein is CSAQSSQTYEQYF.